This T cell receptor (beta chain) was obtained from a study of cytomegalovirus exposure and HLA in healthy donors. Overall study findings and caveats: Analysis was carried out at a later point, and it linked a missense DCLRE1C variant to TCR beta V- and J-gene trimming.

Turning to this clone: Its antigen remains unknown.

A multiplex PCR was run with 60 Vbeta primers and 13 Jbeta primers. Sequenced by immunoSEQ multiplex PCR; TCRdb stores in-frame clones only, minus some. The table lists about 130,000 clones. The receptor comes from a man aged 25 to 40 in good health and CMV-seronegative. The sample was PBMCs.

CDR3 DNA: TGTGCCAGCAGTAAGGGACAGGGGGGAAATGAGCAGTTCTTC. Translating it yields CASSKGQGGNEQFF. The genes are TRBV2 and TRBJ2-1; 11 nucleotides align to TRBD1. CDR1 is SNHLY and CDR2 is FYNNEI in the germline V gene. The V segment lost 5 bases and the J segment 7 bases; nucleotides outside the gene matches: 4. This CDR3 spans 14 amino acids. The full variable domain, with the rest looked up from reference TRBV2 and TRBJ2-1, is EPEVTQTPSHQVTQMGQEVILRCVPISNHLYFYWYRQILGQKVEFLVSFYNNEISEKSEIFDDQFSVERPDGSNFTLKIRSTKLEDSAMYFCASSKGQGGNEQFFGPGTRLTVL.